This TCR beta chain comes out of a study of human T cells and chemical hapten exposure. The time point was: patch test 3, about 24 weeks after DPC sensitization. Treatment denoted: therapeutic diphenylcyclopropenone sensitization with weekly scalp DPC. The CDR3 contains 15 residues. The V gene end was trimmed by 5 bases and the J gene end by 5 bases; junction bases not matched to a gene: 9. This clonotype was recorded a few times. TCRdb itself ran the RACE reads through MiXCR, one entry per CDR3 protein. The table lists under 130,000 distinct CDR3 sequences, roughly a third of them singletons, with roughly 2.5% in the top ten.

The chain joins TRBV12-3 or TRBV12-4 to TRBJ2-3, with TRBD2 matching 8 bases. The receptor was derived from a man between 35 and 55 years old with alopecia areata. Some clones in this sample may be carry-over from other donors' samples. The sample consisted of whole blood, taken in connection with sensitization to the hapten diphenylcyclopropenone (DPC). The CDR3 sequence is CASSPAGGRGDTQYF. The CDR3 bases are TGTGCCAGCAGTCCTGCGGGAGGCCGGGGAGATACGCAGTATTTT.